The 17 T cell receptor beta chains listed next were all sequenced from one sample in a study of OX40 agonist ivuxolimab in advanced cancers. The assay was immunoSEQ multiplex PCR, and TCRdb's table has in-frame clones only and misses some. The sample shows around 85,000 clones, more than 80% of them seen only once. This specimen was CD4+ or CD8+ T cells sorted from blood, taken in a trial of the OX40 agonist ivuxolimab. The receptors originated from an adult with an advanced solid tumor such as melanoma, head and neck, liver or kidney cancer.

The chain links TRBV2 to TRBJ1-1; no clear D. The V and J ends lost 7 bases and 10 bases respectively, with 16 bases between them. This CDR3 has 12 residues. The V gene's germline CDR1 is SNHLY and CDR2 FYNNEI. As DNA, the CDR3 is TGTGCCAGCAATCCCGCGGAGGTAGGAGCTTTCTTT. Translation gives CASNPAEVGAFF.

CDR3 protein: CASSLGQGAGTSSYEQYF. The CDR3 DNA is TGCGCCAGCAGCTTGGGACAGGGGGCCGGGACTAGTTCCTACGAGCAGTACTTC. The J gene is TRBJ2-7, the V gene TRBV5-1; 10 bases agree with TRBD1. Looked up from germline, CDR1 is SGHRS and CDR2 is YFSETQ. The CDR3 length is 18 residues. Germline trimming cut 0 bases from V and 1 base from J; bases unmatched to any gene: 10.

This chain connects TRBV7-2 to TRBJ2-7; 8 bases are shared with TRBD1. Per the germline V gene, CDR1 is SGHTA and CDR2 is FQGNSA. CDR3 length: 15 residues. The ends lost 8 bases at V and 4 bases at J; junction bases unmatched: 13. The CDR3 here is CASSPTGGVVYEQYF. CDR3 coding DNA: TGTGCCAGCTCCCCAACAGGGGGTGTTGTGTACGAGCAGTACTTC.

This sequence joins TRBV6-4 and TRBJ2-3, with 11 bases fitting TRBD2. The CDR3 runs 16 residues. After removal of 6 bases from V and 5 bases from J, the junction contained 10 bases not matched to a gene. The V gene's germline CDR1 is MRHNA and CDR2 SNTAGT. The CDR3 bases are TGTGCCAGCAGCCCCGCACTAGCGGGAGCTAAAGATACGCAGTATTTT. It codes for CASSPALAGAKDTQYF.

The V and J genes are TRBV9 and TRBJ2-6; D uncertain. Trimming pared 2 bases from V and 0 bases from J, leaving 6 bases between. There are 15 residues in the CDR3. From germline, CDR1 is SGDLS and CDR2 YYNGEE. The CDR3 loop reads CASSVASSGANVLTF. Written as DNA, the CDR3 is TGTGCCAGCAGCGTCGCTTCCTCTGGGGCCAACGTCCTGACTTTC.

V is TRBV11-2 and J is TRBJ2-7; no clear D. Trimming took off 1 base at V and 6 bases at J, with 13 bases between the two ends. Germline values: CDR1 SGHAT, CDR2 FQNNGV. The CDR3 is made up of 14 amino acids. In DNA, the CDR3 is TGTGCCAGCAGCTTAGTTTACGGTGGCTCCGAGCAGTACTTC. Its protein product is CASSLVYGGSEQYF.

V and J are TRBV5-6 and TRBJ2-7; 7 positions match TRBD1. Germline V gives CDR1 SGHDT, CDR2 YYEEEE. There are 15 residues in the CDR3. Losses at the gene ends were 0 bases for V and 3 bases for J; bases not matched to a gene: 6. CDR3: CASSLGDRERYEQYF. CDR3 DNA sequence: TGTGCCAGCAGCTTGGGAGACAGGGAACGCTACGAGCAGTACTTC.

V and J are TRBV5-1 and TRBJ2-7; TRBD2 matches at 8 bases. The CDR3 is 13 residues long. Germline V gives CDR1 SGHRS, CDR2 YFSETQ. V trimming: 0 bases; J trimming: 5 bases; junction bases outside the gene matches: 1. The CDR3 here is CASSLGTSNEQYF. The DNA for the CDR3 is TGCGCCAGCAGCTTGGGGACTAGCAACGAGCAGTACTTC.

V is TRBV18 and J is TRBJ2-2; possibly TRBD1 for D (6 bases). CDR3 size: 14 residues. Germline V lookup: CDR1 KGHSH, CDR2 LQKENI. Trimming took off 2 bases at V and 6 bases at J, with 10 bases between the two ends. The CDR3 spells CASSPGQIPGELFF. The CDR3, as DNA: TGTGCCAGCTCACCAGGACAGATTCCCGGGGAGCTGTTTTTT.

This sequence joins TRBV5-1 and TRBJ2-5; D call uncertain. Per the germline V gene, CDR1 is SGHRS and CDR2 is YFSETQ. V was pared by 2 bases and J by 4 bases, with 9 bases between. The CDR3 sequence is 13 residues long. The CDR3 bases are TGCGCCAGCAGCTTCCAGGAATTAGAGACCCAGTACTTC. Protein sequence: CASSFQELETQYF.

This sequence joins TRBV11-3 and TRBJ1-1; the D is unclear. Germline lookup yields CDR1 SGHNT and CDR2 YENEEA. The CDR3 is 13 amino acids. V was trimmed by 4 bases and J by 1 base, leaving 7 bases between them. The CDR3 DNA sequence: TGTGCCAGCAGCTCCCAAGGGAACACTGAAGCTTTCTTT. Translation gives CASSSQGNTEAFF.

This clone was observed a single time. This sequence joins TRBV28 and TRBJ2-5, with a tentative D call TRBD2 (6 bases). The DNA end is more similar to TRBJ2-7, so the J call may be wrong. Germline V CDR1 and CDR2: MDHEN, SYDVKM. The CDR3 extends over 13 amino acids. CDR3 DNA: TGTGCCAGCAAAGGAGGGAACTCCTACGAGCAGTACTTC. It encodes CASKGGNSYEQYF.

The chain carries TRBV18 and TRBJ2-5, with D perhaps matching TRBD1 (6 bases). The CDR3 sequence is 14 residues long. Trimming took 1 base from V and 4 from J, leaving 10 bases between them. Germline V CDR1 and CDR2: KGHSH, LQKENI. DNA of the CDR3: TGTGCCAGCTCACCACGAGGGGGACGAGAGACCCAGTACTTC. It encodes CASSPRGGRETQYF.

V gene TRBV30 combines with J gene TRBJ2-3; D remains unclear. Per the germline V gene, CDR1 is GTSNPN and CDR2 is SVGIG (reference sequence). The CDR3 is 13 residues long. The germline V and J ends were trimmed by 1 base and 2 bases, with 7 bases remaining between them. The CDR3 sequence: CAWSAKATDTQYF. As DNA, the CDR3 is TGTGCCTGGAGTGCCAAGGCCACAGATACGCAGTATTTT.

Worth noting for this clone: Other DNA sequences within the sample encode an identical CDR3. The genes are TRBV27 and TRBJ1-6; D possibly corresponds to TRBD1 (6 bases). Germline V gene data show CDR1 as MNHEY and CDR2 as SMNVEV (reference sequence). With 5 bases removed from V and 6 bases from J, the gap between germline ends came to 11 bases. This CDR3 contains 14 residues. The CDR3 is CASSPDRINSPLHF. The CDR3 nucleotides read TGTGCCAGCAGTCCGGACAGAATTAATTCACCCCTCCACTTT.

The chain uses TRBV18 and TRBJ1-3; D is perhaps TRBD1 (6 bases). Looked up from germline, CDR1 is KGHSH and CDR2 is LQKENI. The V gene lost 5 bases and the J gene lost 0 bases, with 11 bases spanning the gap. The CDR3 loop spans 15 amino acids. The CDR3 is CASSSMTGSGNTIYF. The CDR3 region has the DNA TGTGCCAGCTCAAGCATGACAGGCTCTGGAAACACCATATATTTT.

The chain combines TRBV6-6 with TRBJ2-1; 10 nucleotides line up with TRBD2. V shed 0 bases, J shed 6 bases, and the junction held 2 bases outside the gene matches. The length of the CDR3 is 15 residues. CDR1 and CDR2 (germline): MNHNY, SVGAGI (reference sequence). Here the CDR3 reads CASSYSTSGFNEQFF. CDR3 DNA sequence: TGTGCCAGCAGTTACTCGACTAGCGGGTTCAATGAGCAGTTCTTC.